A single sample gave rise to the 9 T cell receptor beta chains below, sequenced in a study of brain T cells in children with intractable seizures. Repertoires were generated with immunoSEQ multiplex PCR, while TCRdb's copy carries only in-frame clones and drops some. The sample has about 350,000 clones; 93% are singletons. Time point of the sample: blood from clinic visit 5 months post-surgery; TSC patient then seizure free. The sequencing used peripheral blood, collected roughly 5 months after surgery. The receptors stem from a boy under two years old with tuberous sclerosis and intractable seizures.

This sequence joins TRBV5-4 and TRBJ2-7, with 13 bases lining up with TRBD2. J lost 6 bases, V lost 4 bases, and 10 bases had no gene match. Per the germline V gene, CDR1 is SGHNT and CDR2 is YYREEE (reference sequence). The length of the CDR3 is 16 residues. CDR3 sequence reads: CASSPGLAGARGEQYF. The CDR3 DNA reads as TGTGCCAGCAGCCCCGGACTAGCGGGAGCTCGCGGCGAGCAGTACTTC.

The DNA of the CDR3 is TGTGCCAGCAGCTTCCCAGCGGGAGGAAGGGAAAACATTCAGTACTTC. Encoded protein: CASSFPAGGRENIQYF. The chain recombines TRBV5-4 with TRBJ2-4; 9 bases are a match to TRBD2. Germline lookup yields CDR1 SGHNT and CDR2 YYREEE (reference sequence). V shed 2 bases, J shed 5 bases, and the junction held 8 bases outside the gene matches. The length of the CDR3 is 16 residues.

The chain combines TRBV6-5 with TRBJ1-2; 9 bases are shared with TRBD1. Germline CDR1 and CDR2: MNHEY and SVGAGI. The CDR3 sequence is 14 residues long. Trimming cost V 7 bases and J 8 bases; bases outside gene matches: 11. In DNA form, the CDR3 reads TGTGCCAGCACCAAGGGACAGGGCTCAGGGGGCTACACCTTC. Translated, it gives CASTKGQGSGGYTF.

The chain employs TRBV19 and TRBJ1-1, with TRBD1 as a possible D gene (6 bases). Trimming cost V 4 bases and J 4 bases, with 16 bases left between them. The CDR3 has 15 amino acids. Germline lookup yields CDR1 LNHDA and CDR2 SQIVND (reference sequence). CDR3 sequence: CASSTPLTGSTEAFF. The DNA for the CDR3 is TGTGCCAGTAGTACTCCCCTTACAGGGTCCACTGAAGCTTTCTTT.

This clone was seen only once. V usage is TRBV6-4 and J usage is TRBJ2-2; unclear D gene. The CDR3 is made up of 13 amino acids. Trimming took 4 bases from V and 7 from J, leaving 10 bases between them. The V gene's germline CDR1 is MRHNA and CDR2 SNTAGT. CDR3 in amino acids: CASSGQVGGELFF. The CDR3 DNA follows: TGTGCCAGCAGTGGGCAGGTCGGCGGGGAGCTGTTTTTT.

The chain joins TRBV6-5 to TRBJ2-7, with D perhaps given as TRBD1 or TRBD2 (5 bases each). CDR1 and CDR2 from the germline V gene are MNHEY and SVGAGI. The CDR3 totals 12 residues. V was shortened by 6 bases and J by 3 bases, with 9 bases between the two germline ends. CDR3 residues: CASRRDDYEQYF. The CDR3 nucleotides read TGTGCCAGCAGGAGGGACGACTACGAGCAGTACTTC.

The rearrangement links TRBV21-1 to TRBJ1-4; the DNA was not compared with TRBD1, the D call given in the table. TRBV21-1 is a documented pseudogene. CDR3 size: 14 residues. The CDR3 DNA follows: TGTGCCAGTGCAAAGGGGCAGGGCGGTGAAAAACTGTTTTTT. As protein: CASAKGQGGEKLFF.

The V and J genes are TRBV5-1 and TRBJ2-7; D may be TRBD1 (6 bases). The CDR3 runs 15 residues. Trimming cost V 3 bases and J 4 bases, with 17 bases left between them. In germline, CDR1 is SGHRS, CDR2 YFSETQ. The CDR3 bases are TGCGCCAGCAGCTCGGGGACCACAGGGTTGTACGAGCAGTACTTC. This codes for CASSSGTTGLYEQYF. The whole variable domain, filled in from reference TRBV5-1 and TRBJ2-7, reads KAGVTQTPRYLIKTRGQQVTLSCSPISGHRSVSWYQQTPGQGLQFLFEYFSETQRNKGNFPGRFSGRQFSNSRSEMNVSTLELGDSALYLCASSSGTTGLYEQYFGPGTRLTVT.

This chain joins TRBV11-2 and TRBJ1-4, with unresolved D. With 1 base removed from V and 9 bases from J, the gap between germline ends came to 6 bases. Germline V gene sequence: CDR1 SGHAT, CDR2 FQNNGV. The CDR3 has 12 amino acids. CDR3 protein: CASSLGQKKLFF. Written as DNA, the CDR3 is TGTGCCAGCAGCTTAGGGCAGAAAAAACTGTTTTTT.